This T cell receptor beta chain appears in the sequencing data of a study of T-cell memory formation after mild COVID-19. Using its own MiXCR run on the 5' RACE reads, TCRdb lists one record per CDR3 protein. This sample has 80,000 to 90,000 distinct CDR3 sequences, with 20% to 25% found just once. Whole-study results and caveats: Clones contracting over day 15 to 85 were CD4/CD8 balanced, with later expanders leaning CD4+. Among clones peaking at day 37 in the second wave, SARS-CoV-2 specificity remained unconfirmed.

This CDR3 is 16 amino acids long. The germline CDR1 and CDR2 sequences are MGHRA and YSYEKL. V gave up 2 bases and J gave up 5 bases; unmatched junction bases: 5. On this clonotype itself: The antigen remains undetermined.

The specimen sequenced was PBMCs or a T cell subset sorted from them (not recorded which). This sequence was found in a man between 18 and 29 years old who had mild COVID-19 (a few samples of this study predate the infection). Cell type and time point are not known. This chain connects TRBV4-1 to TRBJ2-3, with 12 positions matching TRBD1. CDR3: CASSQPGQGARDTQYF. CDR3 coding DNA: TGCGCCAGCAGCCAACCGGGACAGGGGGCGAGAGATACGCAGTATTTT.